The source of this T cell receptor beta chain is a study of T cells after posttransplantation cyclophosphamide (TCRdb year 2016). The study in broad terms: Using TRB sequencing, the study followed how the T cell repertoire reconstituted after myeloablative bone marrow transplantation in which posttransplantation cyclophosphamide served as GVHD prophylaxis. Antigen receptor sequencing was done on samples from 35 PTCy-treated patients and from around 15 related bone marrow donors of those patients. TRB sequencing was performed on blood from all 35 or so PTCy patients with 1-year posttransplant specimens. In 3 patients, TRB sequencing was also performed on up to 3 more blood samples taken 2 to 5.2 years after transplant, and in a handful of patients, pretransplant blood was also TRB-sequenced. TRA and TRB clonality were tightly correlated in roughly ten samples, so subsequent TCR analyses focused on TRB only. Public TRB sequences were compared against a database of over 3,500 sequences linked to responses to pathogens, tumor antigens, self-antigens and alloantigens. The full study reports these points: Across roughly 40 patients, recipient CMV seropositivity and CMV reactivation were highly associated with TRB clonality; PTCy diversity was similar to CNI/methotrexate controls. The TRB repertoires of T cells infiltrating skin or the GI tract showed only limited overlap with the TRB repertoires found in blood. At 1-2 months, donor-recipient similarity was low but rose over the first year, and the later blood repertoires were often dominated by donor CD8+ memory clones.

On the day of marrow donation, related bone marrow donors gave peripheral blood samples. Peripheral blood and bone marrow mononuclear cells were isolated by Ficoll-Hypaque density centrifugation and cryopreserved. Sorting of CD4+ and CD8+ T cells, including naive and memory subsets, was performed by FACS on a FACSAria II. Concerning this clone itself: This receptor's antigen is unknown. The input lacks base qualities; no much larger clone sits a single base away.

Genomic DNA was used for TRB sequencing, which was performed with the immunoSEQ assay at survey resolution or with the hsTCRB kit. In the paper's pipeline: The immunoSEQ software handled the initial read processing, while the LymphoSeq R package was used for the repertoire analyses. Clonality was calculated as 1 minus normalized Shannon entropy, and the Gini coefficient was also calculated for each TRB dataset. To infer phenotypes in unsorted samples, TRB sequences from sorted subsets of the recipient or donor were mapped onto unsorted samples from the same recipient. TCRdb carries this immuneACCESS record with in-frame sequences only. Its versions omit some clonotypes, under half of them owing to an unresolved V gene in the studies checked, with the rest unexplained. Clone size and the V and J calls come from that table; the DNA yielded D and trimming. The sample table lists about 9,200 clones, roughly nine tenths of them with a count of one. The ten biggest clones cover less than 2% of the sample.

The germline ends are 19 bases apart after V is trimmed by 3 bases and J by 4 bases. Counted from cysteine to phenylalanine, this CDR3 has 17 amino acids. The entry retains the CDR3 DNA only, 51 bases that are in frame from base 1. CDR1 and CDR2, per the germline V gene, are MDHEN and SYDVKM. Sequences were obtained from memory CD4+ T cells sorted from PBMCs. Rearrangement joined TRBV28 to TRBJ2-1; 7 matching bases give a weak D call of TRBD2. This clonotype was sampled from an older woman in good health, CMV-negative, and a related stem cell transplant donor. The nucleotide sequence reads as follows: TGTGCCAGCAGTTTCGTAGGGGGGGAAAGGGCATACAATGAGCAGTTCTTC. Translated, this is CASSFVGGERAYNEQFF.